This TCR beta chain was identified in a study of blood T cell repertoires in COVID-19. Study background: Italy, Spain and the United States were the sources of the convalescent and acute COVID-19 samples.

As handled by the study authors: Reference gene primer amplification gave nucleated cell count estimates. Repertoires were generated with immunoSEQ multiplex PCR, while TCRdb's copy carries only in-frame clones and drops some. For V, J and clone size, that table is used; D and trimming come from the DNA. The table includes some 300,000 clones, around 85% detected once. Of note for this clone: Other nucleotide sequences in the sample specify the same CDR3.

What was sequenced was peripheral blood. This receptor was taken from a woman between 45 and 65 years old with active or convalescent COVID-19.

CDR3 coding DNA: TGTGCCAGTAGTGGACAGGGGACTAACTATGGCTACACCTTC. Its translation is CASSGQGTNYGYTF. The chain combines TRBV19 with TRBJ1-2, with 9 bases matching TRBD1. J lost 0 bases, V lost 5 bases, and 1 base had no gene match. The CDR3 sequence is 14 residues long. The germline gives CDR1 LNHDA, CDR2 SQIVND (reference sequence).